The sample holds many counts of the clone carrying this TCR beta chain. Its antigen is unidentified. The V gene's germline CDR1 is MNHEY and CDR2 SMNVEV (reference sequence). The V end was cut by 2 bases, the J end by 0 bases, with 7 bases between. The CDR3 runs 14 residues. These data come from a study of regulatory T cells in long-lasting Graves disease. Overall study results and limits: The small sample size may have reduced accuracy.

Noted time point: persistent/refractory GD, antithyroid drugs over 5 years with positive TRAb. Generation of the TCR library employed RNA extracted from PBMCs. EDTA tubes received approximately 10 milliliters of drawn peripheral blood. The authors built TCR beta libraries using iRepertoire HTBI primers and Arm-PCR of CDR3 regions. TCRdb analysed the multiplex PCR reads with MiXCR anew, one entry per CDR3 protein. Here the sample spans a few hundred thousand distinct CDR3 sequences, roughly a quarter being singletons. The sequence was collected from a female donor with Graves disease. The sequences come from peripheral blood mononuclear cells (PBMCs), collected when the disease was refractory, from a patient treated with antithyroid drugs. The chain recombines TRBV27 with TRBJ1-2; D gene unclear. The CDR3 here is CASSLQKTNYGYTF. The CDR3 nucleotides are TGTGCCAGCAGTTTACAGAAGACTAACTATGGCTACACCTTC.